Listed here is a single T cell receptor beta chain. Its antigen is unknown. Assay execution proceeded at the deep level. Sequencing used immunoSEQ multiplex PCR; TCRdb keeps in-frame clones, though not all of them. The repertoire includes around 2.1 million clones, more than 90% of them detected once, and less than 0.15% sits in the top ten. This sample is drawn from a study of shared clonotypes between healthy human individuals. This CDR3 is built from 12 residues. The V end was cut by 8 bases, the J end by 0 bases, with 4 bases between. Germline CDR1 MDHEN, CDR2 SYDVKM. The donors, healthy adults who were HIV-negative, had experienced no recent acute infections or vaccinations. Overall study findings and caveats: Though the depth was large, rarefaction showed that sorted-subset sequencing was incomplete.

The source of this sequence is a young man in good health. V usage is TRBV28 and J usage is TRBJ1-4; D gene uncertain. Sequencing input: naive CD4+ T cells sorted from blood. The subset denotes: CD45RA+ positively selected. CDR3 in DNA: TGTGCCAGCGGAGCAACTAATGAAAAACTGTTTTTT. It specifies CASGATNEKLFF.